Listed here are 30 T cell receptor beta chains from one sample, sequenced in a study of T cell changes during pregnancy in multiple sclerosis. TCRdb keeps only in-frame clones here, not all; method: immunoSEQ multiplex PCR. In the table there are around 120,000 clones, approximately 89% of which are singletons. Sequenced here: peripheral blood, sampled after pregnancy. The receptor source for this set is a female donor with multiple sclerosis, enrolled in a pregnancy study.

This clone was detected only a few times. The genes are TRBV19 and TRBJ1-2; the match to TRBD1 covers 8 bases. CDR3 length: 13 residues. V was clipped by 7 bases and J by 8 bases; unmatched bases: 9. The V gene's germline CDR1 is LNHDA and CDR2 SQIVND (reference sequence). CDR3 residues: CASTYGQGGGYTF. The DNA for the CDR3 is TGTGCCAGTACCTACGGACAGGGAGGGGGCTACACCTTC.

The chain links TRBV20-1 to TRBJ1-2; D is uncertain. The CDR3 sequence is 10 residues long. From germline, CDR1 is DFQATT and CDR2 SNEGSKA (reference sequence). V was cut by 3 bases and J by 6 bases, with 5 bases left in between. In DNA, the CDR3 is TGCAGTGCTAGTTTCAATGGCTACACCTTC. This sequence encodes CSASFNGYTF.

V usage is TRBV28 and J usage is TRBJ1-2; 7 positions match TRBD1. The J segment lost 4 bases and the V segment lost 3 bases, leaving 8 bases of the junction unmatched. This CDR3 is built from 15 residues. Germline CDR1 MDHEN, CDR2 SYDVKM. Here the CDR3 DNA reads TGTGCCAGCAGTTTGGGACAGAGCCTAGGCTATGGCTACACCTTC. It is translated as CASSLGQSLGYGYTF.

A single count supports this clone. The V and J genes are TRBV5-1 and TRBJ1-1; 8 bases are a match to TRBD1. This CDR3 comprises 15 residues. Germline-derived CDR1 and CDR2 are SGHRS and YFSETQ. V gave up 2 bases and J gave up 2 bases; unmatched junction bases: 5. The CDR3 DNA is TGCGCCAGCAGCTTTGGTGGACAGGGAAACACTGAAGCTTTCTTT. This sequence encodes CASSFGGQGNTEAFF.

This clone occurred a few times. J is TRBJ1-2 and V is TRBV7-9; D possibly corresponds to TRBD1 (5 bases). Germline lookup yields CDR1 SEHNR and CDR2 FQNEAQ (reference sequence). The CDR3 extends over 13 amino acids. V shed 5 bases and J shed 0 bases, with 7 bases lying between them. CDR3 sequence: CASSTGANYGYTF. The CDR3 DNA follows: TGTGCCAGCAGCACAGGAGCTAACTATGGCTACACCTTC.

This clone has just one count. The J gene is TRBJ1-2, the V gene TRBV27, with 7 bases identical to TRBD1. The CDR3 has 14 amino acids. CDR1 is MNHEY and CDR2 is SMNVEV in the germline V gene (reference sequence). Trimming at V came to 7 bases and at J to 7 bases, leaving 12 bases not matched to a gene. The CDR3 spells CASTPRRGESGYTF. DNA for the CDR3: TGTGCCAGCACCCCCCGCAGGGGGGAATCTGGCTACACCTTC.

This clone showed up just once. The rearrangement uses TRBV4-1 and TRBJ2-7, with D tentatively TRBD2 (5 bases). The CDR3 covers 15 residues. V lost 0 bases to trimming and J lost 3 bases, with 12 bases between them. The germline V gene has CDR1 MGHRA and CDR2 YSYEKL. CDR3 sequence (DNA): TGCGCCAGCAGCCAAGATCGGTCAGAGGGCTACGAGCAGTACTTC. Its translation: CASSQDRSEGYEQYF.

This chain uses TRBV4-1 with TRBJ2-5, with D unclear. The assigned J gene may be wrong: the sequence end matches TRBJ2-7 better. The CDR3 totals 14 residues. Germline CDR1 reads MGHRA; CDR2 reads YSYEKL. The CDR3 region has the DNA TGCGCCAGCAGCCAAGAGTACGCCTCCTACGAGCAGTACTTC. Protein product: CASSQEYASYEQYF.

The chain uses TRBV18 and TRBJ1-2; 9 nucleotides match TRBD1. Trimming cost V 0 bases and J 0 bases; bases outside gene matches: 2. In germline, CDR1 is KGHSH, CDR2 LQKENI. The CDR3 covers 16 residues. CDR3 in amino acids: CASSPPTGGTNYGYTF. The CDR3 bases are TGTGCCAGCTCACCACCGACAGGGGGAACTAACTATGGCTACACCTTC. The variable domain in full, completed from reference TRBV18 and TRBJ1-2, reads NAGVMQNPRHLVRRRGQEARLRCSPMKGHSHVYWYRQLPEEGLKFMVYLQKENIIDESGMPKERFSAEFPKEGPSILRIQQVVRGDSAAYFCASSPPTGGTNYGYTFGSGTRLTVV.

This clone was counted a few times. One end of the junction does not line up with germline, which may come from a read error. CDR3 loop: CASSFPRVYEQYF. The CDR3, as DNA: TGTGCTAGCAGCTTCCCACGGGTCTACGAGCAGTACTTC. The V and J genes are TRBV7-7 and TRBJ2-7; unclear D gene. The CDR3 covers 13 residues. CDR1 is SSHAT and CDR2 is FNYEAQ in the germline V gene (reference sequence).

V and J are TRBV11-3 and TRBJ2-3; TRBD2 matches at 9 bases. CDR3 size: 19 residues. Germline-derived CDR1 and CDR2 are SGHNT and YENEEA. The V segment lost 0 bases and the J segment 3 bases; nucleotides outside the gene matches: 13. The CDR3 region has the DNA TGTGCCAGCAGCTTAGACGGGGCGGGGGGGCTCGGGACAACAGATACGCAGTATTTT. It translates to CASSLDGAGGLGTTDTQYF.

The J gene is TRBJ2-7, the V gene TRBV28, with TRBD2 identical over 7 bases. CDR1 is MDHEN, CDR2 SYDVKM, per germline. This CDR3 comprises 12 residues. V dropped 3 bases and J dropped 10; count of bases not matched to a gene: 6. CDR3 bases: TGTGCCAGCAGTTTGCCCAGCGGGGTTCAGTACTTC. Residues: CASSLPSGVQYF.

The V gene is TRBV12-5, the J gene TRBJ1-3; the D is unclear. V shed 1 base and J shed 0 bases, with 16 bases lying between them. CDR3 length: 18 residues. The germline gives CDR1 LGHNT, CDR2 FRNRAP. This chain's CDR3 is CASGLAPLDGDSGNTIYF. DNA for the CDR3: TGTGCTAGTGGTTTGGCCCCCCTTGACGGAGACTCTGGAAACACCATATATTTT.

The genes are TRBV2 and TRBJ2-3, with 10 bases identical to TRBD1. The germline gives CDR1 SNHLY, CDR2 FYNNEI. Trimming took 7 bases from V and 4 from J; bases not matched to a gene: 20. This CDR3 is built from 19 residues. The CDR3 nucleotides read TGTGCCAGCACCCCGTCAGGGACAGGGGCCTTTTTCGGGGCAGATACGCAGTATTTT. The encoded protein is CASTPSGTGAFFGADTQYF. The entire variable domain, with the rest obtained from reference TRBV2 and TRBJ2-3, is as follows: EPEVTQTPSHQVTQMGQEVILRCVPISNHLYFYWYRQILGQKVEFLVSFYNNEISEKSEIFDDQFSVERPDGSNFTLKIRSTKLEDSAMYFCASTPSGTGAFFGADTQYFGPGTRLTVL.

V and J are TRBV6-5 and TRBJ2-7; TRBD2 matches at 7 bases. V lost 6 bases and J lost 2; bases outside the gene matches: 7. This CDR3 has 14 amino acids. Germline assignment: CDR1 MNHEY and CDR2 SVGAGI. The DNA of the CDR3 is TGTGCCAGCAGCACGGGGGGAACCGCCTACGAGCAGTACTTC. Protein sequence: CASSTGGTAYEQYF.

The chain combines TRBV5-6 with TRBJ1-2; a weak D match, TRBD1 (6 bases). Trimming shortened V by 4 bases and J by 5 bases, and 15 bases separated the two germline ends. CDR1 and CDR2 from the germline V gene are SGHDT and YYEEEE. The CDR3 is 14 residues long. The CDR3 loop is CASSRRTEAYGYTF. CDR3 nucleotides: TGTGCCAGCAGCCGCCGGACAGAAGCTTATGGCTACACCTTC.

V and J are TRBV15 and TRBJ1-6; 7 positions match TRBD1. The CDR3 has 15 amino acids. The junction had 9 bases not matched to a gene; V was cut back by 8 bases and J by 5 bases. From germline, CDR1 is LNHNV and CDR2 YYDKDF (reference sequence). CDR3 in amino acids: CATGMSGQHNSPLHF. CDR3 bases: TGTGCCACCGGTATGTCGGGACAGCATAATTCACCCCTCCACTTT.

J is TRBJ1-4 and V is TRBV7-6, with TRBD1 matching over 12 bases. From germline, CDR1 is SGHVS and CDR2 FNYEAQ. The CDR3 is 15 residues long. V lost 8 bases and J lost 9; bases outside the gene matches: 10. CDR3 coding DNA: TGTGCCAGCGCGGGGTGGGGACAGGGGGCGAAAAAACTGTTTTTT. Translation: CASAGWGQGAKKLFF.

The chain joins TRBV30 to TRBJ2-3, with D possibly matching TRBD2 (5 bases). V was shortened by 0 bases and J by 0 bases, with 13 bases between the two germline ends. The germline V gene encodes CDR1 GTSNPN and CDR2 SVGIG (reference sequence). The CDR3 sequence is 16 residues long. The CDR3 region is CAWSVGWEPSTDTQYF. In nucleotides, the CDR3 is TGTGCCTGGAGTGTAGGATGGGAGCCAAGCACAGATACGCAGTATTTT. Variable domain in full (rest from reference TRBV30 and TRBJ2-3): SQTIHQWPATLVQPVGSPLSLECTVEGTSNPNLYWYRQAAGRGLQLLFYSVGIGQISSEVPQNLSASRPQDRQFILSSKKLLLSDSGFYLCAWSVGWEPSTDTQYFGPGTRLTVL.

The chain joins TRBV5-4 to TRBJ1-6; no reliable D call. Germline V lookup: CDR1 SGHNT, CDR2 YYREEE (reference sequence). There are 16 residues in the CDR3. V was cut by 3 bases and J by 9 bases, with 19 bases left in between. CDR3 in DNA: TGTGCCAGCAGCTACTACTCGTCGGTTGTAGGTTCACCCCTCCACTTT. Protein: CASSYYSSVVGSPLHF.

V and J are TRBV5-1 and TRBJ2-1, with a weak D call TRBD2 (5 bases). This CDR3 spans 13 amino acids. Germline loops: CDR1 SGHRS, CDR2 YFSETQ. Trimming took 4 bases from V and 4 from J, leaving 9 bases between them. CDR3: CASSVTTYNEQFF. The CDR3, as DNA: TGCGCCAGCAGCGTGACTACTTACAATGAGCAGTTCTTC.

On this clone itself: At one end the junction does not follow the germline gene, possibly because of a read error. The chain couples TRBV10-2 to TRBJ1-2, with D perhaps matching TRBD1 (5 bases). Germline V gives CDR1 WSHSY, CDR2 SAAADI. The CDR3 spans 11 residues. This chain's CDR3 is CASSEGGGAYF. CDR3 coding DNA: TGCGCCAGCAGTGAGGGGGGAGGGGCTTACTTC.

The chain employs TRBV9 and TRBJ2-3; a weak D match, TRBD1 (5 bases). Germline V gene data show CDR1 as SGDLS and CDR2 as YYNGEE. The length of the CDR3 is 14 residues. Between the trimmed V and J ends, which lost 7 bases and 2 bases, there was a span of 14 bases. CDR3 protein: CASEQGLDTDTQYF. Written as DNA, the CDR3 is TGTGCCAGCGAGCAGGGTTTAGACACAGATACGCAGTATTTT.

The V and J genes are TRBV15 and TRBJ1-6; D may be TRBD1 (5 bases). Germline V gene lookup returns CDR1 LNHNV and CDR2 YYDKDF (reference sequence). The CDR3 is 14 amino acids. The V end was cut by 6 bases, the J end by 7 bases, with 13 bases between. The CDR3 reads CATSGGRGNSPLHF. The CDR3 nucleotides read TGTGCCACCAGTGGGGGGAGGGGCAATTCACCCCTCCACTTT.

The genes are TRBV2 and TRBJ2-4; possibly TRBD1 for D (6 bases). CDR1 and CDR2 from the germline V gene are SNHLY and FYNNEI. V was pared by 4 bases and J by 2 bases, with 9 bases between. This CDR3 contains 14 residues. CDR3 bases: TGTGCCAGCAGTGTACAGGGAACCAAAAACATTCAGTACTTC. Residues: CASSVQGTKNIQYF.

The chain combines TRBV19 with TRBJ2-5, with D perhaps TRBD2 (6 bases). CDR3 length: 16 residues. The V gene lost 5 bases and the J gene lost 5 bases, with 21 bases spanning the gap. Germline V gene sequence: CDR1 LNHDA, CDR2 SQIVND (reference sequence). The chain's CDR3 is CASSRPSAGYRETQYF. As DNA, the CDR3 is TGTGCCAGTAGTCGGCCCTCGGCGGGGTACCGGGAGACCCAGTACTTC.

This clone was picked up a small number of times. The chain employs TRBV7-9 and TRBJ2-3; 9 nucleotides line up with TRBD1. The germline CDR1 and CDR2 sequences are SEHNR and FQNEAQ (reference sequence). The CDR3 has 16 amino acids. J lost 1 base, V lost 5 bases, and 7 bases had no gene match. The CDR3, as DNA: TGTGCCAGCAGCGAAAGGACAGGGGAAGGCACAGATACGCAGTATTTT. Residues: CASSERTGEGTDTQYF. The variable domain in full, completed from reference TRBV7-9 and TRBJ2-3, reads DTGVSQNPRHKITKRGQNVTFRCDPISEHNRLYWYRQTLGQGPEFLTYFQNEAQLEKSRLLSDRFSAERPKGSFSTLEIQRTEQGDSAMYLCASSERTGEGTDTQYFGPGTRLTVL.

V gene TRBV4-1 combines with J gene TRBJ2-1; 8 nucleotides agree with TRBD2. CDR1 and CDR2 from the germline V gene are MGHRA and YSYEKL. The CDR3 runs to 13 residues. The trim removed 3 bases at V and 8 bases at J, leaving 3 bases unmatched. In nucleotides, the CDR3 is TGCGCCAGCAGCCACGGGGGGGCGGATGAGCAGTTCTTC. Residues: CASSHGGADEQFF.

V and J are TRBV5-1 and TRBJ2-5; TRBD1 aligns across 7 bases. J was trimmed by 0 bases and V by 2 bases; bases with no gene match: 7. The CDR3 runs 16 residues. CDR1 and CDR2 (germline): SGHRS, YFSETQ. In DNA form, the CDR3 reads TGCGCCAGCAGCTTAAGACAGGGAAGGTACCAAGAGACCCAGTACTTC. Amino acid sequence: CASSLRQGRYQETQYF.

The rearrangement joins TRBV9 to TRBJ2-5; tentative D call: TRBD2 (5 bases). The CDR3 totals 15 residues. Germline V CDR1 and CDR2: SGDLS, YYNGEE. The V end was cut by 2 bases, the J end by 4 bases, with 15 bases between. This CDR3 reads CASSVTVGEGETQYF. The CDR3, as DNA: TGTGCCAGCAGCGTTACCGTGGGAGAGGGAGAGACCCAGTACTTC.